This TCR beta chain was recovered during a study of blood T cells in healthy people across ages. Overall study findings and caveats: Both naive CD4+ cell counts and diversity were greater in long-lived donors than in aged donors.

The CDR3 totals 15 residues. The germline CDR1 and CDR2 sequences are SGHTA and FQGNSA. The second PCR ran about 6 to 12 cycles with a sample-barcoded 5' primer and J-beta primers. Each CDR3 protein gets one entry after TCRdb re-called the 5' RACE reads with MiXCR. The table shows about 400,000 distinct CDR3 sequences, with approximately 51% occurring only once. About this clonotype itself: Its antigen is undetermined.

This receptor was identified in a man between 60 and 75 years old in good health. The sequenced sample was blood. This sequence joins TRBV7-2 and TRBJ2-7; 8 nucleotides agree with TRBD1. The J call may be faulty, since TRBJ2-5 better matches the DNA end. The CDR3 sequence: CASSTGQGLQETQYF. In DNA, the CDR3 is TGTGCCAGCAGCACTGGACAGGGTTTACAAGAGACCCAGTACTTC.